The TCR beta chain described here comes from a study of resident and recirculating memory T cells in vitiligo. CDR1 SGHTA and CDR2 FQGNSA come from the germline V gene. There are 17 residues in the CDR3. Trimming left V 3 bases short and J 1 base short, with 16 bases between. TCRdb's copy holds only in-frame clones and misses some; the assay was immunoSEQ multiplex PCR. This repertoire shows 70,000 to 85,000 clones, 91% found once; its top ten account for over 4.5%. The sequenced sample consisted of blood. The receptor comes from a male donor with vitiligo. This chain links TRBV7-2 with TRBJ2-1, with D perhaps matching TRBD2 (5 bases). The CDR3 sequence is CASSFSLMGVSYNEQFF. CDR3 coding DNA: TGTGCCAGCAGCTTCTCTTTGATGGGAGTGTCCTACAATGAGCAGTTCTTC.